The 21 T cell receptor beta chains reported below all come from one sample, sequenced in a study of regulatory T cells in long-lasting Graves disease. To make TCR beta libraries, researchers used iRepertoire HTBI primers and Arm-PCR of CDR3 regions. TCRdb passed the multiplex PCR reads through MiXCR, listing each CDR3 protein once. The sample consists of approximately 470,000 distinct CDR3 sequences, about 20% of them appearing once. Specified time point: persistent/refractory GD, antithyroid drugs over 5 years with positive TRAb. Generation of the TCR library employed RNA extracted from PBMCs. Here the sequenced sample was peripheral blood mononuclear cells (PBMCs), taken when the disease was refractory, from a patient treated with antithyroid drugs. Receptors originate from a female donor with Graves disease.

In the case of this clonotype: A clone one base away is much larger, so this may be a read error. The chain uses TRBV6-1 and TRBJ1-1; D possibly corresponds to TRBD1 (5 bases). The CDR3 has 16 amino acids. The V and J ends lost 9 bases and 3 bases respectively, with 23 bases between them. Germline V CDR1 and CDR2: MNHNS, SASEGT. In nucleotides, the CDR3 is TGTGCCAGTATTGGGTGGGGCCCAGACCCCTACACTGAAGCTTTCTTT. This translates into CASIGWGPDPYTEAFF.

Many counts were recorded for this clonotype. The rearrangement joins TRBV28 to TRBJ2-7; TRBD2 might be the D (5 bases). V lost 3 bases, J lost 5 bases, and 20 bases lay in between. The CDR3 is made up of 16 amino acids. Looked up from germline, CDR1 is MDHEN and CDR2 is SYDVKM. The CDR3 coding sequence is TGTGCCAGCAGTTTCCCTCAAGGCGGGTTTTTCCACGAGCAGTACTTC. Its protein product is CASSFPQGGFFHEQYF.

There are a few counts of this clonotype. The gene calls are TRBV29-1 and TRBJ1-1; D ambiguous. Germline CDR1 SQVTM, CDR2 ANQGSEA. This CDR3 has 16 amino acids. V was cut by 4 bases and J by 3 bases, with 21 bases left in between. CDR3 sequence reads: CSVGSFGSRGYTEAFF. CDR3 nucleotides: TGCAGCGTTGGTTCGTTTGGGTCCCGTGGGTACACTGAAGCTTTCTTT.

The chain is built from TRBV6-1 and TRBJ2-7, with 11 nucleotides matching TRBD2. The germline V gene has CDR1 MNHNS and CDR2 SASEGT. V gave up 6 bases and J gave up 7 bases; unmatched junction bases: 17. The CDR3 has 17 amino acids. The DNA of the CDR3 is TGTGCCAGCAGCCCGACCAATAGCGGGAGGGACTCTAGAGAGCAGTACTTC. Protein product: CASSPTNSGRDSREQYF.

This clonotype was observed a handful of times. The rearrangement links TRBV4-1 to TRBJ1-2; 7 nucleotides align to TRBD1. This CDR3 contains 15 residues. J gave up 4 bases and V 1 base, and 6 bases lay outside the gene matches. Per germline, CDR1 MGHRA and CDR2 YSYEKL. The DNA of the CDR3 is TGCGCCAGCAGCCAAGCCTCCGGGACAGCCTATGGCTACACCTTC. Its protein product is CASSQASGTAYGYTF.

The V and J genes are TRBV7-9 and TRBJ1-1; TRBD1 agrees at 11 bases. The CDR3 length is 20 residues. V shed 5 bases and J 1 base; nucleotides not matched to a gene: 18. Germline V gives CDR1 SEHNR, CDR2 FQNEAQ (reference sequence). CDR3 amino acids: CASSLVLGSGTGGRNTEAFF. CDR3 DNA: TGTGCCAGCAGCCTGGTACTGGGGTCCGGGACAGGGGGTCGGAACACTGAAGCTTTCTTT. Full variable domain (missing parts from reference TRBV7-9 and TRBJ1-1): DTGVSQNPRHKITKRGQNVTFRCDPISEHNRLYWYRQTLGQGPEFLTYFQNEAQLEKSRLLSDRFSAERPKGSFSTLEIQRTEQGDSAMYLCASSLVLGSGTGGRNTEAFFGQGTRLTVV.

This clonotype has a count of ten or more. V usage is TRBV5-1 and J usage is TRBJ2-7; D perhaps matches TRBD1 (6 bases). The V gene lost 4 bases and the J gene lost 2 bases, with 10 bases spanning the gap. CDR1 and CDR2 (germline): SGHRS, YFSETQ. The CDR3 is 13 residues long. The CDR3 bases are TGCGCCAGCAGCAAGACAGGACCCTACGAGCAGTACTTC. This translates into CASSKTGPYEQYF.

Many counts were recorded for this clonotype. This sequence joins TRBV6-1 and TRBJ2-2; D might be TRBD2 (6 bases). Germline assignment: CDR1 MNHNS and CDR2 SASEGT. V shed 6 bases and J shed 0 bases, with 8 bases lying between them. The CDR3 consists of 14 residues. CDR3 nucleotide sequence: TGTGCCAGCAGGGAGGGGACGAACACCGGGGAGCTGTTTTTT. It encodes CASREGTNTGELFF.

This clonotype has at least ten counts. The chain carries TRBV24-1 and TRBJ2-7; a possible D gene is TRBD1 (6 bases). The V gene's germline CDR1 is KGHDR and CDR2 SFDVKD. The CDR3 consists of 14 residues. Written as DNA, the CDR3 is TGTGCCACCAGTGCCCTGGGGACACTCCAAATTAACAGTGTC. It specifies CATSALGTLQINSV.

CDR3 amino acids: CASSRGDGSYEQYF. CDR3 nucleotides: TGTGCCAGTAGTCGTGGGGACGGATCCTACGAGCAGTACTTC. This chain joins TRBV19 and TRBJ2-7; D is possibly TRBD1 or TRBD2 (5 bases each). V gave up 5 bases and J gave up 1 base, with 12 bases separating them. Germline CDR1 reads LNHDA; CDR2 reads SQIVND (reference sequence). CDR3 length: 14 residues. The complete variable domain, with remaining parts taken from reference TRBV19 and TRBJ2-7, reads DGGITQSPKYLFRKEGQNVTLSCEQNLNHDAMYWYRQDPGQGLRLIYYSQIVNDFQKGDIAEGYSVSREKKESFPLTVTSAQKNPTAFYLCASSRGDGSYEQYFGPGTRLTVT.

This clonotype was recorded a few times. CDR3 protein: CASSLTGGMYYEQYF. The DNA for the CDR3 is TGTGCCAGCAGCTTAACGGGGGGAATGTACTACGAGCAGTACTTC. J is TRBJ2-7 and V is TRBV7-3; a possible D gene is TRBD2 (6 bases). Per germline, CDR1 SGHTA and CDR2 FQGTGA. The V end was cut by 0 bases, the J end by 3 bases, with 12 bases between. This CDR3 spans 15 amino acids. The full variable domain, rest sourced from reference TRBV7-3 and TRBJ2-7, is GAGVSQTPSNKVTEKGKYVELRCDPISGHTALYWYRQSLGQGPEFLIYFQGTGAADDSGLPNDRFFAVRPEGSVSTLKIQRTERGDSAVYLCASSLTGGMYYEQYFGPGTRLTVT.

The chain combines TRBV10-2 with TRBJ2-7; TRBD2 aligns across 12 bases. The CDR3 runs 16 residues. The junction had 8 bases not matched to a gene; V was cut back by 5 bases and J by 3 bases. Germline loops: CDR1 WSHSY, CDR2 SAAADI. This CDR3 reads CASSPPGLAGIYEQYF. For the CDR3, the DNA is TGCGCCAGCAGTCCCCCCGGACTAGCGGGAATCTACGAGCAGTACTTC.

This clonotype was detected a few times. V gene TRBV7-2 combines with J gene TRBJ2-7, with TRBD2 as a possible D gene (6 bases). V was trimmed by 1 base and J by 4 bases, leaving 20 bases between them. This CDR3 has 17 amino acids. Germline values: CDR1 SGHTA, CDR2 FQGNSA. For the CDR3, the DNA is TGTGCCAGCAGCTTAGGGGATGACGGCGGGAACCGTTACGAGCAGTACTTC. It translates to CASSLGDDGGNRYEQYF.

The chain combines TRBV28 with TRBJ2-1; 9 bases are a match to TRBD2. Germline CDR1 reads MDHEN; CDR2 reads SYDVKM. The ends lost 9 bases at V and 7 bases at J; junction bases unmatched: 7. The CDR3 is made up of 13 amino acids. The CDR3 loop is CASLAGVGNEQFF. In DNA form, the CDR3 reads TGTGCCAGTTTAGCGGGAGTGGGGAATGAGCAGTTCTTC.

The sample holds many counts of this clonotype. The genes are TRBV28 and TRBJ2-7; unclear D gene. V was clipped by 4 bases and J by 3 bases, with 13 bases between them. CDR3 length: 14 residues. CDR1 and CDR2 (germline): MDHEN, SYDVKM. CDR3 in amino acids: CASSSLGSIYEQYF. The CDR3 coding sequence is TGTGCCAGCAGTTCCCTGGGCTCAATCTACGAGCAGTACTTC.

The V call is TRBV28, the J call TRBJ2-1; D uncertain. The germline V and J ends were trimmed by 0 bases and 3 bases, with 3 bases remaining between them. Germline loops: CDR1 MDHEN, CDR2 SYDVKM. The CDR3 extends over 13 amino acids. The CDR3, as DNA: TGTGCCAGCAGTTTATGGGGCTACAATGAGCAGTTCTTC. Its protein product is CASSLWGYNEQFF.

This clonotype has a count of ten or more. V and J are TRBV12-3 or TRBV12-4 and TRBJ1-1; D is undetermined. The CDR3 runs 11 residues. V lost 5 bases and J lost 6, with 7 bases in between. DNA for the CDR3: TGTGCCAGCAGTCGACACGCTGAAGCTTTCTTT. Translated: CASSRHAEAFF.

This chain connects TRBV7-2 to TRBJ2-1; 9 bases agree with TRBD2. The CDR3 totals 15 residues. Unmatched junction bases numbered 9, after V lost 4 bases and J lost 8 bases. Germline CDR1 and CDR2: SGHTA and FQGNSA. The CDR3 sequence is CASSSGTSSFDEQFF. CDR3 nucleotides: TGTGCCAGCAGCTCCGGGACTAGCAGTTTCGATGAGCAGTTCTTC.

In its sample, this clonotype was seen a few times. The chain recombines TRBV6-9 with TRBJ2-5; D is perhaps TRBD2 (6 bases). With 2 bases removed from V and 12 bases from J, the gap between germline ends came to 10 bases. The CDR3 is 11 amino acids. Germline-derived CDR1 and CDR2 are MNHGY and SVAAGI. CDR3 sequence reads: CASSYGREKYF. DNA of the CDR3: TGTGCCAGCAGTTATGGGCGGGAAAAGTACTTC.

This clonotype was detected many times. The rearrangement uses TRBV29-1 and TRBJ2-7; D possibly matches TRBD1 or TRBD2 (5 bases each). V gave up 4 bases and J gave up 6 bases, with 16 bases separating them. CDR1 and CDR2 from the germline V gene are SQVTM and ANQGSEA. The length of the CDR3 is 13 residues. The CDR3 nucleotides read TGCAGCGTTGTCGAGTGGGACGCGGCCGAGCAGTACTTC. Its translation: CSVVEWDAAEQYF.

This clonotype was detected ten times or more. The rearrangement uses TRBV27 and TRBJ1-5, with 8 bases lining up with TRBD1. Germline trimming cut 8 bases from V and 0 bases from J; bases unmatched to any gene: 6. The CDR3 is made up of 15 amino acids. From germline, CDR1 is MNHEY and CDR2 SMNVEV (reference sequence). CDR3 bases: TGTGCCAGCGGAAGGACAGGGAATAGCAATCAGCCCCAGCATTTT. It encodes CASGRTGNSNQPQHF.